This TCR beta chain was identified in a study of blood T cell repertoires in COVID-19. About the research overall: COVID-19 samples, acute and convalescent, were from the United States, Italy and Spain.

Methods used by the authors: By means of reference gene primer amplification, nucleated cell counts were estimated. Profiled with immunoSEQ multiplex PCR; TCRdb holds only in-frame clones, not every one. V, J and clone size derive from that table, while D and trimming were established from the DNA sequence. The repertoire includes over 6,000 clones, roughly 88% of them detected once, and roughly a tenth sits in the top ten. The V gene's germline CDR1 is MNHEY and CDR2 SVGAGI. V shed 6 bases and J shed 9 bases, with 18 bases lying between them. The CDR3 covers 13 residues. This sequence originates from a human donor with active COVID-19. The donor label of this sample is uncertain. Sequencing was carried out using peripheral blood. V usage is TRBV6-5 and J usage is TRBJ2-7, with D perhaps TRBD1 (6 bases). In DNA form, the CDR3 reads TGTGCCAGCAGACGACGCGAACAGGGAGCGCAGTACTTC. Translating it yields CASRRREQGAQYF.